This T cell receptor (beta chain) derives from a study of T cell repertoires in cytomegalovirus infection. On the study more broadly: Selected CMV epitopes included recently identified HLA-C-restricted ones as well as well-studied HLA-B-restricted ones. From public TCR beta signatures came an indication of both CMV infection and matching HLA type.

This clonotype was seen ten or more times. The antigen remains undetermined. After removal of 2 bases from V and 6 bases from J, the junction contained 7 bases not matched to a gene. The CDR3 spans 16 residues. CDR1 and CDR2 from the germline V gene are MGHRA and YSYEKL. TCRdb processed the reads anew with MiXCR; each CDR3 protein has one entry. The table includes fewer than 200,000 distinct CDR3 sequences, about a fifth detected once. This clonotype was sampled from a human donor in good health (CMV status not recorded). Some clones in this sample may be carry-over from other donors' samples. The rearrangement uses TRBV4-1 and TRBJ2-1; TRBD2 aligns across 10 bases. Sequenced here: CD8+ T cells from cultured PBMCs, sampled from culture after CMV antigen stimulation. The CDR3 region is CASSQISGGAANEQFF. In nucleotides, the CDR3 is TGCGCCAGCAGCCAAATAAGCGGGGGGGCTGCCAATGAGCAGTTCTTC.